The clone carrying this T cell receptor beta chain showed up just once. Its matching antigen is unknown. This entry comes from a study of cytomegalovirus exposure and HLA in healthy donors. As for the study in general: Earlier work reported 117 million unique TCR beta sequences from about 200 million T cells. Study-wide points: What a later analysis showed was that several of the most significant clusters appeared linked to common viral pathogens.

The PCR contained 60 Vbeta and 13 Jbeta primers. Libraries were prepared by immunoSEQ multiplex PCR; TCRdb keeps only in-frame clonotypes and omits some of them. The repertoire holds approximately 300,000 clones, with 70% to 90% as singletons. The CDR3 covers 15 residues. V lost 3 bases to trimming and J lost 4 bases; unmatched junction nucleotides: 7. CDR1 and CDR2 (germline): LNHDA, SQIVND (reference sequence). The sequenced material came from PBMCs. The rearrangement uses TRBV19 and TRBJ2-7; 9 nucleotides agree with TRBD2. The TCR originated in a woman in her 40s in good health and CMV-seropositive. For the CDR3, the DNA is TGTGCCAGTAGTATTAGTCTAGCGGGAATGTACGAGCAGTACTTC. Translating gives CASSISLAGMYEQYF.